Given below is one T cell receptor beta chain in context. The entry originates in a study of blood T cell repertoires in COVID-19. Whole-study context: In each case, the material was cDNA or gDNA derived from T cells, B-cell-depleted T cells, or PBMCs.

Germline V CDR1 and CDR2: MNHNS, SASEGT. The CDR3 covers 13 residues. Trimming stripped 2 bases from V and 2 bases from J, with 6 bases between. Original processing methods: For nucleated cells, counts were estimated from reference gene primer amplification. Sequencing used immunoSEQ multiplex PCR; TCRdb keeps in-frame clones, though not all of them. V and J calls and clone size are copied from that table; D and trimming were computed from the DNA. The repertoire holds 30,000 to 45,000 clones, with roughly 90% as singletons. Sequencing was carried out using peripheral blood. This sequence was found in a man aged 50-59 years with active COVID-19. The chain couples TRBV6-1 to TRBJ2-5; no definite D call. CDR3 DNA sequence: TGTGCCAGCAGTGAACAGATTCAAGAGACCCAGTACTTC. Encoded protein: CASSEQIQETQYF.